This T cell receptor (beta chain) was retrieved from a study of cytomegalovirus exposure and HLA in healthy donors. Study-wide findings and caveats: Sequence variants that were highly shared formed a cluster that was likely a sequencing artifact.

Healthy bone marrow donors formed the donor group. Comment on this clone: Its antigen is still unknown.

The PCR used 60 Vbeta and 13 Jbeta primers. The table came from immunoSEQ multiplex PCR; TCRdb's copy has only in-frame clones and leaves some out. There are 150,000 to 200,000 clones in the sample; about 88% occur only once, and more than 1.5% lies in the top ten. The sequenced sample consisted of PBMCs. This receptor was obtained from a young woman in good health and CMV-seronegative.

The CDR3 region is CASSLQSGGSETQYF. CDR3 nucleotides: TGTGCCAGCAGCTTACAAAGCGGGGGTTCCGAGACCCAGTACTTC. The V call is TRBV7-2, the J call TRBJ2-5; 8 bases align to TRBD2. This CDR3 spans 15 amino acids. V lost 2 bases, J lost 5 bases, and 7 bases stayed unmatched. In germline, CDR1 is SGHTA, CDR2 FQGNSA.